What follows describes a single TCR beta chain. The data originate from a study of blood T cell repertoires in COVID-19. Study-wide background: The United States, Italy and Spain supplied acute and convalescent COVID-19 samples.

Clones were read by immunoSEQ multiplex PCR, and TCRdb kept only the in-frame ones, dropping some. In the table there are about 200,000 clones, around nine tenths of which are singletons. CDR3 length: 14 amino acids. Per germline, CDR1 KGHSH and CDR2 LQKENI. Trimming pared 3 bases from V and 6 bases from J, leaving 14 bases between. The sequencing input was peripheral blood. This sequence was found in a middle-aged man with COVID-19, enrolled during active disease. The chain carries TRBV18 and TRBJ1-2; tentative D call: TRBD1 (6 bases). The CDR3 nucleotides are TGTGCCAGCTCACCCTTAGACAGGACCAATGGCTACACCTTC. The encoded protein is CASSPLDRTNGYTF.